The 26 T cell receptor beta chains listed next were all sequenced from one sample in a study of response to subunit inactivated influenza vaccine. TCRdb called the RT-PCR reads again in MiXCR, with one record for every CDR3 protein. Found here are roughly 650,000 distinct CDR3 sequences, less than 15% of them singletons; the top ten hold 6.5% to 8%. The material sequenced was PBMCs from blood, taken 14 days before vaccination. Receptors were obtained from a man aged 50-59 years who received an inactivated influenza vaccine.

The chain carries TRBV5-5 and TRBJ2-3, with D unclear. Germline V lookup: CDR1 SGHKS, CDR2 YYEKEE (reference sequence). Trimming stripped 0 bases from V and 3 bases from J, with 8 bases between. The CDR3 extends over 14 amino acids. CDR3 sequence reads: CASSLVAETDTQYF. The CDR3, as DNA: TGTGCCAGCAGCTTGGTGGCGGAGACAGATACGCAGTATTTT.

This clonotype was seen a few times. The gene calls are TRBV6-1 and TRBJ1-2; D might be TRBD1 (5 bases). The CDR3 totals 14 residues. CDR1 and CDR2 from the germline V gene are MNHNS and SASEGT. The V end lost 6 bases, the J end lost 0 bases, and 11 bases lay between the germline ends. CDR3 loop: CASRAQGSNYGYTF. The CDR3, as DNA: TGTGCCAGCAGGGCCCAGGGTTCTAACTATGGCTACACCTTC.

The V and J genes are TRBV6-2 or TRBV6-3 and TRBJ2-1; 12 positions agree with TRBD2. This CDR3 comprises 16 residues. The V segment lost 3 bases and the J segment 2 bases; nucleotides outside the gene matches: 2. Germline V lookup: CDR1 MNHEY, CDR2 SVGEGT. This CDR3 is CASSYRTSGAYNEQFF. In nucleotides, the CDR3 is TGTGCCAGCAGTTATCGGACTAGCGGGGCCTACAATGAGCAGTTCTTC.

The chain uses TRBV12-3 or TRBV12-4 and TRBJ2-7; no reliable D call. V lost 6 bases and J 0 bases, leaving 9 bases between the germline ends. The CDR3 runs to 13 residues. The CDR3 reads CASRNPASYEQYF. In DNA, the CDR3 is TGTGCCAGCAGGAATCCGGCCTCCTACGAGCAGTACTTC.

This clonotype has a handful of counts. V usage is TRBV20-1 and J usage is TRBJ2-3, with D uncertain. Germline loops: CDR1 DFQATT, CDR2 SNEGSKA (reference sequence). V lost 3 bases to trimming and J lost 6 bases, with 25 bases between them. The CDR3 covers 17 residues. The chain's CDR3 is CSASPPVGGDARDTQYF. In nucleotides, the CDR3 is TGCAGTGCTAGCCCACCAGTGGGCGGAGACGCACGTGATACGCAGTATTTT.

This clonotype was recorded many times. The chain recombines TRBV9 with TRBJ2-3, with TRBD1 as a possible D gene (6 bases). Trimming pared 3 bases from V and 0 bases from J, leaving 11 bases between. The length of the CDR3 is 15 residues. CDR1 and CDR2 from the germline V gene are SGDLS and YYNGEE. CDR3 loop: CASSEGEASTDTQYF. The CDR3 DNA is TGTGCCAGCAGCGAGGGGGAAGCTAGCACAGATACGCAGTATTTT.

At least ten counts were recorded for this clonotype. Germline is not matched at one junction end, which may reflect a read error. This chain joins TRBV5-1 and TRBJ2-3; no clear D gene. CDR1 and CDR2 from the germline V gene are SGHRS and YFSETQ. This CDR3 is 12 amino acids long. The CDR3, as DNA: TGTGCCAGCAGCCTAAGCACAGATACGCAGTATTTT. Amino acids: CASSLSTDTQYF.

This clonotype appeared a few times. The chain recombines TRBV6-1 with TRBJ1-1; 7 bases agree with TRBD1. Germline V gene lookup returns CDR1 MNHNS and CDR2 SASEGT. With V trimmed by 6 bases and J by 2 bases, 3 bases remained unmatched. The CDR3 contains 13 residues. This CDR3 is CASRWDRNTEAFF. CDR3 bases: TGTGCCAGCAGGTGGGACAGAAACACTGAAGCTTTCTTT.

The table lists this clonotype with a few counts. The rearrangement uses TRBV20-1 and TRBJ2-7; TRBD2 agrees at 9 bases. Germline V gives CDR1 DFQATT, CDR2 SNEGSKA (reference sequence). This CDR3 has 15 amino acids. V was pared by 2 bases and J by 3 bases, with 8 bases of the junction left unmatched. CDR3 DNA sequence: TGCAGTGCTAGAAATCCTAGCGGGACCCGCTACGAGCAGTACTTC. This codes for CSARNPSGTRYEQYF.

J is TRBJ2-7 and V is TRBV11-2; D is possibly TRBD1 or TRBD2 (5 bases each). The V and J ends lost 7 bases and 0 bases respectively, with 16 bases between them. CDR3 size: 15 residues. Germline assignment: CDR1 SGHAT and CDR2 FQNNGV. CDR3 in DNA: TGTGCCAGCAATCCTGGGACGGGCCCCTCCTACGAGCAGTACTTC. The encoded protein is CASNPGTGPSYEQYF. Together with reference TRBV11-2 and TRBJ2-7, the CDR3 gives the full variable domain: EAGVAQSPRYKIIEKRQSVAFWCNPISGHATLYWYQQILGQGPKLLIQFQNNGVVDDSQLPKDRFSAERLKGVDSTLKIQPAKLEDSAVYLCASNPGTGPSYEQYFGPGTRLTVT.

The rearrangement joins TRBV7-2 to TRBJ2-1; the match to TRBD2 covers 7 bases. The ends lost 5 bases at V and 7 bases at J; junction bases unmatched: 14. CDR1 and CDR2 (germline): SGHTA, FQGNSA. This CDR3 is 16 amino acids long. CDR3 in DNA: TGTGCCAGCAGCACGGGCGGCGGGGGAAGAACGAATGAGCAGTTCTTC. Protein: CASSTGGGGRTNEQFF.

The chain uses TRBV28 and TRBJ2-7, with D tentatively TRBD1 (6 bases). Trimming took off 5 bases at V and 0 bases at J, with 11 bases between the two ends. Germline CDR1 reads MDHEN; CDR2 reads SYDVKM. This CDR3 spans 14 amino acids. As DNA, the CDR3 is TGTGCCAGCAGTCGGGACATCCACTCCTACGAGCAGTACTTC. This gives the protein CASSRDIHSYEQYF.

The chain's CDR3 is CASSFKDEQYF. The CDR3, as DNA: TGTGCCAGCAGTTTTAAAGACGAGCAGTACTTC. The chain recombines TRBV28 with TRBJ2-7; D is ambiguous. The CDR3 sequence is 11 residues long. The V end lost 3 bases, the J end lost 5 bases, and 5 bases lay between the germline ends. Germline CDR1 is MDHEN and CDR2 is SYDVKM. Looking up the rest from reference TRBV28 and TRBJ2-7 gives the full variable domain: DVKVTQSSRYLVKRTGEKVFLECVQDMDHENMFWYRQDPGLGLRLIYFSYDVKMKEKGDIPEGYSVSREKKERFSLILESASTNQTSMYLCASSFKDEQYFGPGTRLTVT.

This clonotype came up a few times. The chain combines TRBV7-2 with TRBJ2-5; TRBD1 agrees at 7 bases. V was pared by 7 bases and J by 5 bases, with 13 bases of the junction left unmatched. Germline CDR1 and CDR2: SGHTA and FQGNSA. CDR3 length equals 15 residues. The CDR3 nucleotides are TGTGCCAGCACCCCCAGACTTACGACAGGGGAGACCCAGTACTTC. This sequence encodes CASTPRLTTGETQYF.

This clonotype occurred a few times. V is TRBV7-8 and J is TRBJ1-2, with D tentatively TRBD1 (5 bases). V shed 4 bases and J shed 4 bases, with 16 bases lying between them. There are 15 residues in the CDR3. CDR1 and CDR2 from the germline V gene are SGHVS and FQNEAQ. The CDR3 DNA is TGTGCCAGCAGCTCTTTAGGGGCATCCCGCTATGGCTACACCTTC. Its protein product is CASSSLGASRYGYTF.

There are a few counts of this clonotype. J is TRBJ1-5 and V is TRBV20-1; D unclear. Germline CDR1 and CDR2: DFQATT and SNEGSKA (reference sequence). The CDR3 length is 14 residues. V lost 6 bases and J 10 bases, leaving 22 bases between the germline ends. The CDR3 nucleotides are TGCAGTGCGGCCCTACAAGGAGAGATCAGCCCCCAGCATTTT. Protein sequence: CSAALQGEISPQHF.

This clonotype was counted a few times. The chain employs TRBV28 and TRBJ2-2, with 11 bases identical to TRBD2. Germline lookup yields CDR1 MDHEN and CDR2 SYDVKM. CDR3 length: 19 amino acids. V dropped 3 bases and J dropped 4; count of bases not matched to a gene: 13. CDR3 sequence reads: CASSFGLAGPAIGTGELFF. DNA of the CDR3: TGTGCCAGCAGTTTCGGACTAGCGGGCCCCGCGATCGGCACCGGGGAGCTGTTTTTT.

The CDR3 sequence is CASSLRIRRSTRSSYEQYF. CDR3 nucleotide sequence: TGTGCCAGCAGCTTAAGGATCCGAAGATCAACCAGGAGCTCCTACGAGCAGTACTTC. The rearrangement joins TRBV11-2 to TRBJ2-7; D is unclear. The CDR3 spans 19 residues. V was cut by 2 bases and J by 0 bases, with 23 bases left in between. Germline lookup yields CDR1 SGHAT and CDR2 FQNNGV.

Comment on this clonotype: One base away lies a much larger clone, so this may be a sequencing read error. This sequence joins TRBV2 and TRBJ2-1, with 8 nucleotides matching TRBD2. This CDR3 comprises 15 residues. Germline CDR1 and CDR2: SNHLY and FYNNEI. V lost 6 bases and J lost 0; bases outside the gene matches: 4. The CDR3 region is CASSLLAASYNEQFF. The DNA of the CDR3 is TGTGCCAGCAGCTTACTAGCGGCCTCCTACAATGAGCAGTTCTTC. Using reference TRBV2 and TRBJ2-1 for the parts outside the CDR3, the full variable domain is EPEVTQTPSHQVTQMGQEVILRCVPISNHLYFYWYRQILGQKVEFLVSFYNNEISEKSEIFDDQFSVERPDGSNFTLKIRSTKLEDSAMYFCASSLLAASYNEQFFGPGTRLTVL.

V and J are TRBV10-2 and TRBJ2-3; 7 bases fit TRBD2. This CDR3 is built from 13 residues. The V segment lost 0 bases and the J segment 13 bases; nucleotides outside the gene matches: 7. Per germline, CDR1 WSHSY and CDR2 SAAADI. CDR3 protein: CASSESIMGREYF. CDR3 nucleotides: TGCGCCAGCAGTGAGTCGATAATGGGGAGGGAGTATTTT.

The chain joins TRBV6-2 or TRBV6-3 to TRBJ2-1, with no clear D. V shed 6 bases and J shed 7 bases, with 13 bases lying between them. The germline CDR1 and CDR2 sequences are MNHEY and SVGEGT. CDR3 size: 13 residues. This CDR3 is CASRTRNGNEQFF. CDR3 nucleotide sequence: TGTGCCAGCAGAACCCGTAACGGGAATGAGCAGTTCTTC.

The table lists this clonotype with a few counts. The rearrangement links TRBV20-1 to TRBJ1-6, with TRBD1 matching over 7 bases. Germline V gene sequence: CDR1 DFQATT, CDR2 SNEGSKA (reference sequence). The V and J ends lost 3 bases and 3 bases, in that order; junction bases with no gene match: 8. This CDR3 spans 16 amino acids. CDR3 amino acids: CSASSGTANYNSPLHF. CDR3 in DNA: TGCAGTGCTAGCTCCGGGACAGCGAACTATAATTCACCCCTCCACTTT.

This clonotype was seen a handful of times. This sequence joins TRBV6-2 or TRBV6-3 and TRBJ2-1; the D is unclear. CDR1 and CDR2 (germline): MNHEY, SVGEGT. This CDR3 contains 16 residues. The V end was cut by 4 bases, the J end by 0 bases, with 13 bases between. The CDR3 reads CASSSGYTYSYNEQFF. Written as DNA, the CDR3 is TGTGCCAGCAGTTCCGGTTACACATACTCCTACAATGAGCAGTTCTTC.

The chain couples TRBV29-1 to TRBJ2-5; no firm D call. The V and J ends lost 2 bases and 5 bases respectively, with 12 bases between them. Germline CDR1 SQVTM, CDR2 ANQGSEA. The CDR3 runs to 13 residues. In nucleotides, the CDR3 is TGCAGCGTTGAAAGGGTTCTATTGGAGACCCAGTACTTC. The encoded protein is CSVERVLLETQYF.

The V and J genes are TRBV7-9 and TRBJ2-3, with 12 bases aligning to TRBD2. CDR1 and CDR2 from the germline V gene are SEHNR and FQNEAQ (reference sequence). With V trimmed by 4 bases and J by 3 bases, 8 bases remained unmatched. The CDR3 sequence is 17 residues long. The CDR3 sequence: CASSSKLAGGMTDTQYF. The CDR3 nucleotides read TGTGCCAGCAGCTCTAAACTAGCGGGGGGCATGACAGATACGCAGTATTTT. The full variable domain, completed using reference TRBV7-9 and TRBJ2-3, is DTGVSQNPRHKITKRGQNVTFRCDPISEHNRLYWYRQTLGQGPEFLTYFQNEAQLEKSRLLSDRFSAERPKGSFSTLEIQRTEQGDSAMYLCASSSKLAGGMTDTQYFGPGTRLTVL.

The chain employs TRBV4-3 and TRBJ1-2; D not certain. Deletions cut 0 bases from V and 8 bases from J, with 7 bases between. Germline V gene data show CDR1 as LGHNA and CDR2 as YSLEER. There are 12 residues in the CDR3. The CDR3 reads CASSQDGEGYTF. The CDR3 coding sequence is TGCGCCAGCAGCCAAGATGGGGAGGGCTACACCTTC.